This T cell receptor (beta chain) is drawn from a study of beta chain features in type 1 diabetes. Study-wide results and caveats: VDJ junctions in type 1 diabetes patients carried more deletions and fewer insertions.

This CDR3 region has 16 residues. The V gene's germline CDR1 is SNHLY and CDR2 FYNNEI. V lost 7 bases, J lost 2 bases, and 18 bases lay in between. Sequenced material consisted of expressed TCRB transcripts (all of the isolated RNA was reverse transcribed). Each sample of naive, central memory or regulatory T cells had, on average, approximately 3.5 million reads. Only in-frame clones appear in the TCRdb table, and some are missing; sequencing was by immunoSEQ multiplex PCR. Of 150,000 to 200,000 clones in the sample, 9% to 10% are singletons; the top ten hold about 2.1%. A single heparinised blood sample, averaging about 120 mL, was obtained per donor. In its sample, this clone was seen a few times. Its target is not known.

The source material was central memory CD4+ T cells from blood. V is TRBV2 and J is TRBJ1-5, with D perhaps matching TRBD1 (5 bases). This TCR was recovered from a woman under 30 in good health. For the CDR3, the DNA is TGTGCCAGCACCTCATCCGGGCAGGGCCGCAATCAGCCCCAGCATTTT. This gives the protein CASTSSGQGRNQPQHF.